The present T cell receptor beta chain was sequenced within a study of blood T cell repertoires in COVID-19. Germline V gives CDR1 SNHLY, CDR2 FYNNEI. V gave up 6 bases and J gave up 0 bases, with 11 bases separating them. This CDR3 has 14 residues. Original analysis: Scientists estimated how many nucleated cells there were by amplifying reference gene primers. Generated by immunoSEQ multiplex PCR, the TCRdb table keeps only in-frame clones and is missing some. V, J and clone size are taken as reported in that table, and D and trimming were inferred from the DNA itself. The sample carries around 140,000 clones, around 90% recorded once. At least ten counts were recorded for this clone.

This rearrangement joins TRBV2 to TRBJ1-2, with D perhaps matching TRBD1 (5 bases). Sequencing was performed on peripheral blood. This clonotype originated in a woman in her sixties or seventies with acute or convalescent COVID-19. CDR3 DNA sequence: TGTGCCAGCAGCACTGACAGAGCTAACTATGGCTACACCTTC. Protein sequence: CASSTDRANYGYTF.